Sequencing of this T cell receptor beta chain was carried out in a study of blood T cell repertoires in COVID-19. Study details: Sources were T cells, B-cell-depleted T cells, or PBMCs; the material itself was cDNA or gDNA.

Germline V lookup: CDR1 SGHTA, CDR2 FQGNSA. This CDR3 comprises 14 residues. V was clipped by 0 bases and J by 3 bases, with 9 bases between them. This clone was observed a handful of times. Per the original data handling: Estimation of nucleated cell counts was performed using reference gene primer amplification. The data were produced by immunoSEQ multiplex PCR, yet TCRdb's version contains in-frame clones alone and is incomplete. That table gives V, J and clone size, and the DNA gave D and trimming. The sample records about 260,000 clones, around 88% being singletons. The source of this sequence is a man aged 25 to 40 with active or convalescent COVID-19. The rearrangement uses TRBV7-2 and TRBJ2-7; D not resolved. Sequenced material: peripheral blood. The CDR3 DNA reads as TGTGCCAGCAGCTTAGCGCAAGCCCGCTACGAGCAGTACTTC. Protein product: CASSLAQARYEQYF. The full variable domain, its missing parts supplied by reference TRBV7-2 and TRBJ2-7, is GAGVSQSPSNKVTEKGKDVELRCDPISGHTALYWYRQSLGQGLEFLIYFQGNSAPDKSGLPSDRFSAERTGGSVSTLTIQRTQQEDSAVYLCASSLAQARYEQYFGPGTRLTVT.